The 2 T cell receptor beta chains presented below share a single source sample, sequenced in a study of shared clonotypes between healthy human individuals. Here immunoSEQ multiplex PCR was the method, and the copy in TCRdb shows in-frame clones only, minus some. The table shows about 2.3 million clones, with 85% to 95% occurring only once. The sequenced material came from naive CD4+ T cells from PBMCs. Subset specified: CD45RA+ positively selected. Receptors originate from a young man in good health. Some clones in this sample may be carry-over from other donors' samples.

The CDR3 DNA reads TGTGCCAGCAGCCCTGTGGAGGGGGAGCAGTACTTC. Translating it yields CASSPVEGEQYF. The V call is TRBV5-6, the J call TRBJ2-7, with D perhaps matching TRBD2 (6 bases). The V end lost 4 bases, the J end lost 7 bases, and 12 bases lay between the germline ends. The CDR3 covers 12 residues. Germline CDR1 is SGHDT and CDR2 is YYEEEE.

J is TRBJ1-2 and V is TRBV29-1, with D unclear. The V end lost 3 bases, the J end lost 2 bases, and 7 bases lay between the germline ends. Germline CDR1 is SQVTM and CDR2 is ANQGSEA. This CDR3 contains 12 residues. CDR3 region: CSVDRSNYGYTF. The CDR3 DNA reads TGCAGCGTTGACAGGTCGAACTATGGCTACACCTTC.